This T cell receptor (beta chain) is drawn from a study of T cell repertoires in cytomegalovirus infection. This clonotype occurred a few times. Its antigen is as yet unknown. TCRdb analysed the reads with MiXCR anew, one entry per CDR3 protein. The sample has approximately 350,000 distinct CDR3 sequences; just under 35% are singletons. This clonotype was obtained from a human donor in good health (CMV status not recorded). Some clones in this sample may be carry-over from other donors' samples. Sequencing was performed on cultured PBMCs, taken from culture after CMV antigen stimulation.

This CDR3 is CASSFRGGTQYF. For the CDR3, the DNA is TGTGCCAGCAGTTTTCGAGGGGGTACGCAGTATTTT. This chain connects TRBV28 to TRBJ2-3, with D maybe TRBD1 (6 bases). In germline, CDR1 is MDHEN, CDR2 SYDVKM. Deletions cut 3 bases from V and 8 bases from J, with 9 bases between. The CDR3 sequence is 12 residues long.